The 10 T cell receptor beta chains in this list originate from one sample, sequenced in a study of Tregs in tolerant kidney transplant recipients. Here immunoSEQ multiplex PCR was the method, and the copy in TCRdb shows in-frame clones only, minus some. Among 4,200 or so clones listed, more than 55% were seen once. Their recognized antigens are unknown. The specimen was CD8+ T cells from blood cultured with allogeneic cells. The receptors stem from a human donor in good health.

This clone was seen a few times. The V gene is TRBV7-6, the J gene TRBJ2-7; perhaps TRBD1 as D (5 bases). This CDR3 has 14 amino acids. Looked up from germline, CDR1 is SGHVS and CDR2 is FNYEAQ. V was cut by 1 base and J by 0 bases, with 7 bases left in between. The chain's CDR3 is CASSLVDSSYEQYF. The CDR3 region has the DNA TGTGCCAGCAGCTTAGTCGACAGCTCCTACGAGCAGTACTTC.

This chain uses TRBV11-1 with TRBJ2-3; 9 bases align to TRBD1. This CDR3 comprises 14 residues. J gave up 14 bases and V 1 base, and 10 bases lay outside the gene matches. Germline values: CDR1 SGHAT, CDR2 FQDESV (reference sequence). The DNA for the CDR3 is TGTGCCAGCAGCTTAGGGACAGGGGCCTTCTCACGGTATTTT. Translation gives CASSLGTGAFSRYF.

This clone was detected once. This chain joins TRBV11-1 and TRBJ2-7; D is tentatively TRBD1 or TRBD2 (5 bases each). CDR3 length: 13 residues. The germline V gene has CDR1 SGHAT and CDR2 FQDESV (reference sequence). The germline V and J ends were trimmed by 5 bases and 3 bases, with 11 bases remaining between them. The CDR3 reads CASSPRDGYEQYF. The CDR3 DNA sequence: TGTGCCAGCAGCCCCCGGGACGGCTACGAGCAGTACTTC.

The chain employs TRBV4-2 and TRBJ2-1, with a possible D match to TRBD2 (6 bases). Germline CDR1 reads LGHNA; CDR2 reads YNFKEQ. The CDR3 is made up of 12 amino acids. With 4 bases removed from V and 10 bases from J, the gap between germline ends came to 11 bases. In nucleotides, the CDR3 is TGTGCCAGCAGCCTGGGACTGAGCGAGCAGTTCTTC. This codes for CASSLGLSEQFF.

This clone was detected only once. The chain links TRBV15 to TRBJ1-5; 7 nucleotides align to TRBD1. Trimming at V came to 1 base and at J to 7 bases, leaving 1 base not matched to a gene. Germline V CDR1 and CDR2: LNHNV, YYDKDF (reference sequence). The CDR3 extends over 13 amino acids. The CDR3 is CATSRGQGQPQHF. CDR3 bases: TGTGCCACCAGCAGAGGACAGGGCCAGCCCCAGCATTTT. The whole variable domain, filled in from reference TRBV15 and TRBJ1-5, reads DAMVIQNPRYQVTQFGKPVTLSCSQTLNHNVMYWYQQKSSQAPKLLFHYYDKDFNNEADTPDNFQSRRPNTSFCFLDIRSPGLGDTAMYLCATSRGQGQPQHFGDGTRLSIL.

The chain links TRBV7-9 to TRBJ2-1; the D is unclear. This CDR3 is 15 amino acids long. Trimming cost V 1 base and J 0 bases, with 7 bases left between them. Germline V gene data show CDR1 as SEHNR and CDR2 as FQNEAQ (reference sequence). The CDR3 is CASSLGSSSYNEQFF. CDR3 in DNA: TGTGCCAGCAGCTTAGGATCCAGCTCCTACAATGAGCAGTTCTTC.

The CDR3 here is CASSEVLQTKETQYF. In DNA, the CDR3 is TGTGCCAGCAGTGAGGTTCTCCAGACAAAAGAGACCCAGTACTTC. The chain has TRBV2 and TRBJ2-5; no clear D. CDR3 size: 15 residues. Trimming removed 3 bases from V and 3 bases from J, with 14 bases in between. The germline V gene encodes CDR1 SNHLY and CDR2 FYNNEI.

In its sample, this clone was seen a few times. The chain uses TRBV4-1 and TRBJ2-1, with D maybe TRBD2 (5 bases). Trimming pared 1 base from V and 8 bases from J, leaving 9 bases between. Germline CDR1 is MGHRA and CDR2 is YSYEKL. This CDR3 contains 13 residues. CDR3 in DNA: TGCGCCAGCAGCCAAGTCTACGGGGATGAGCAGTTCTTC. It codes for CASSQVYGDEQFF.

The chain is built from TRBV4-1 and TRBJ2-3; D ambiguous. Germline lookup yields CDR1 MGHRA and CDR2 YSYEKL. V was trimmed by 0 bases and J by 2 bases, leaving 6 bases between them. This CDR3 has 14 amino acids. This CDR3 is CASSQDGSTDTQYF. Here the CDR3 DNA reads TGCGCCAGCAGCCAAGACGGCTCCACAGATACGCAGTATTTT.

V gene TRBV27 combines with J gene TRBJ2-1; D unresolved. In germline, CDR1 is MNHEY, CDR2 SMNVEV (reference sequence). The CDR3 covers 15 residues. V lost 5 bases and J lost 0, with 11 bases in between. The CDR3 sequence: CASSLTLSSYNEQFF. In DNA form, the CDR3 reads TGTGCCAGCAGTCTTACACTTAGCTCCTACAATGAGCAGTTCTTC.